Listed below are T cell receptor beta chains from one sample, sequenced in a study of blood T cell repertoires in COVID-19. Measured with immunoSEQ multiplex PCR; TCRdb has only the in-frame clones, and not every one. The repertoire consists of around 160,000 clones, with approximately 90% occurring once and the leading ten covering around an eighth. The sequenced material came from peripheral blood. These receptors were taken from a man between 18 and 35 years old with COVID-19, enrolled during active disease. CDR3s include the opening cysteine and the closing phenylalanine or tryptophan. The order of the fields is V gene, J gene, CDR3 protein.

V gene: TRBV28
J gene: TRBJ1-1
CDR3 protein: CASSPAGRTEAFF

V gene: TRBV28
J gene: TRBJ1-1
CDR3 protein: CASRENRYGNTEAFF

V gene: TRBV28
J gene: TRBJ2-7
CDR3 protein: CASSQTETLVEQYF

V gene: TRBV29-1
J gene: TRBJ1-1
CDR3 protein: CSVWGQGTEAFF

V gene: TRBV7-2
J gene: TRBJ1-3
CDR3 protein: CASSLSGQFSGNTIYF

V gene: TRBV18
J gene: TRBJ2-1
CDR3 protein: CASSAQAEQFF

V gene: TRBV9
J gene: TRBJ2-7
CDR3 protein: CASSVYPLDIHMGSYEQYF

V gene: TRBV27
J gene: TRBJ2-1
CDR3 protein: CASSLTGQREQFF

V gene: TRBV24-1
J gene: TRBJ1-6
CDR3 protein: CATSDFESGSGDSPLHF

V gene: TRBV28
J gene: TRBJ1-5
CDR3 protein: CASSLIPAGRNQPQHF

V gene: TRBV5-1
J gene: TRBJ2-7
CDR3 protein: CASSFDRPYEQYF

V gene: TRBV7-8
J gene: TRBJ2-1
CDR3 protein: CASSGLTSGNEQFF

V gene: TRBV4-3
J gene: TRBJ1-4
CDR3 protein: CASSQEVVGQGREKLFF

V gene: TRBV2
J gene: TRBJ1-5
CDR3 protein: CASSRDSNQPQHF

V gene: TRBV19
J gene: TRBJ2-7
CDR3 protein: CASSAPGSNHLEQYF

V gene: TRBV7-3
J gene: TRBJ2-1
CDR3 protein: CASSLAGGLYNEQFF

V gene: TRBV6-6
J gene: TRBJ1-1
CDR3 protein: CASSYPDGTGNTEAFF

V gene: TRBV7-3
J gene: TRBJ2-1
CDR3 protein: CASSPGTSGRYNEQFF

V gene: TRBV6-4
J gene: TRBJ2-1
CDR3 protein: CASSENSGEYNEQFF

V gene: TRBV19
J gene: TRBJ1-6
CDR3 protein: CASGGTGAFSPLHF

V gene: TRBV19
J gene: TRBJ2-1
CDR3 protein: CASSPPLAGGGYEQFF

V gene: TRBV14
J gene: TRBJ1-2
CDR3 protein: CASSQEQDPREYGYTF

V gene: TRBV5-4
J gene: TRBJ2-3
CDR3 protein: CASSLWASGMVSQYF

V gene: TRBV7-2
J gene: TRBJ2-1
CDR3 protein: CASRASYNEQFF

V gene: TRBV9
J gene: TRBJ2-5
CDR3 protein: CASSVGDSQQETQYF

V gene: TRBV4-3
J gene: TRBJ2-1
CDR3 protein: CASSQGTSGRARQFF

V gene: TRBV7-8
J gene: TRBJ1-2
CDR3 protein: CASSFRVGYGYTF

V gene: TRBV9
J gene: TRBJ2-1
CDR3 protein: CASSASGGGYNEQFF